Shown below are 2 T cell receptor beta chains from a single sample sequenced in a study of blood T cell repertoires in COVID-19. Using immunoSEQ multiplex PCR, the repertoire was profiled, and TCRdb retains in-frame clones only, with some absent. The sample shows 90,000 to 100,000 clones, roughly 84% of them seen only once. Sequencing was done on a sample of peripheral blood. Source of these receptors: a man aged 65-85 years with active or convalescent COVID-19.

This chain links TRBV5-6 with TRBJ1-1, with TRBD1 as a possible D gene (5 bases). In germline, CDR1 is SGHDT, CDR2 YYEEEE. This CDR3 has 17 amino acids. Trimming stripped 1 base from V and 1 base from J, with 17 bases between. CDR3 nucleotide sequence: TGTGCCAGCAGCTTGATGGGCAGTGAAAGGGGGAACACTGAAGCTTTCTTT. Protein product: CASSLMGSERGNTEAFF.

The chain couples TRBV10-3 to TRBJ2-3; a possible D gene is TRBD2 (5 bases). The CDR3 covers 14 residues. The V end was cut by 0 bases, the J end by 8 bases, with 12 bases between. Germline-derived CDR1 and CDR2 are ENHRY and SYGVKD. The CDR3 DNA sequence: TGTGCCATCAGTGAGTCGACCAGTGCGGGTACGCAGTATTTT. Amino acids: CAISESTSAGTQYF.